A selection of T cell receptor beta chains follows, all from one sample in a study of identical twins. TCRdb used MiXCR to reprocess the 5' RACE reads, holding one entry per CDR3 protein. The profile shows a few hundred thousand distinct CDR3 sequences, about 9% of them singletons. Specimen: naive T cells sorted from blood. These receptors originate from a woman aged 45-59 years in good health. Each CDR3 is given with its conserved first and last residue. Fields, in order: CDR3 protein, V gene, clone size, CDR3 length, J gene. Expanded clones are given a class, and other clones once, few, many or no size at all.

CDR3 protein: CASSEAGVSRTQYF
V gene: TRBV6-1
clone size: few
CDR3 length: 14
J gene: TRBJ2-5

CDR3 protein: CASSLSPGYEQFF
V gene: TRBV7-2
clone size: many
CDR3 length: 13
J gene: TRBJ2-1

CDR3 protein: CASSQDPSEASTDTQYF
V gene: TRBV4-1
clone size: many
CDR3 length: 17
J gene: TRBJ2-3

CDR3 protein: CASNQGSTDTQYF
V gene: TRBV5-1
clone size: many
CDR3 length: 13
J gene: TRBJ2-3

CDR3 protein: CASSGTGVQPQHF
V gene: TRBV12-3/TRBV12-4
clone size: few
CDR3 length: 13
J gene: TRBJ1-5

CDR3 protein: CASSSAGLAGRDTGELFF
V gene: TRBV7-2
clone size: NA
CDR3 length: 18
J gene: TRBJ2-2

CDR3 protein: CASSLESRNTIYF
V gene: TRBV5-1
clone size: many
CDR3 length: 13
J gene: TRBJ1-3

CDR3 protein: CASSLYGTGDNEQFF
V gene: TRBV12-3/TRBV12-4
clone size: few
CDR3 length: 15
J gene: TRBJ2-1

CDR3 protein: CASSLRPGGPTDTQYF
V gene: TRBV5-1
clone size: NA
CDR3 length: 16
J gene: TRBJ2-3

CDR3 protein: CASSRGLAGPYNEQFF
V gene: TRBV5-1
clone size: few
CDR3 length: 16
J gene: TRBJ2-1

CDR3 protein: CASSSNPQGAFSGELFF
V gene: TRBV5-1
clone size: NA
CDR3 length: 17
J gene: TRBJ2-2

CDR3 protein: CASNPAGTSGSGELFF
V gene: TRBV12-3/TRBV12-4
clone size: few
CDR3 length: 16
J gene: TRBJ2-2

CDR3 protein: CASSEYSGEQFF
V gene: TRBV2
clone size: NA
CDR3 length: 12
J gene: TRBJ2-1

CDR3 protein: CASSSFIGGSSYEQYF
V gene: TRBV5-1
clone size: NA
CDR3 length: 16
J gene: TRBJ2-7

CDR3 protein: CASSRGSGGANTGELFF
V gene: TRBV3-1
clone size: many
CDR3 length: 17
J gene: TRBJ2-2

CDR3 protein: CSVQTGQETQYF
V gene: TRBV29-1
clone size: few
CDR3 length: 12
J gene: TRBJ2-5

CDR3 protein: CASSSGLTSGANVLTF
V gene: TRBV6-5
clone size: NA
CDR3 length: 16
J gene: TRBJ2-6

CDR3 protein: CASSLVGGRTGELFF
V gene: TRBV5-1
clone size: many
CDR3 length: 15
J gene: TRBJ2-2

CDR3 protein: CASSLFPSTGELFF
V gene: TRBV7-2
clone size: many
CDR3 length: 14
J gene: TRBJ2-2

CDR3 protein: CASSHSDSNTGELFF
V gene: TRBV12-3/TRBV12-4
clone size: NA
CDR3 length: 15
J gene: TRBJ2-2

CDR3 protein: CASLPRGETEAFF
V gene: TRBV12-3/TRBV12-4
clone size: few
CDR3 length: 13
J gene: TRBJ1-1

CDR3 protein: CASSYATGSTDTQYF
V gene: TRBV6-6
clone size: NA
CDR3 length: 15
J gene: TRBJ2-3

CDR3 protein: CASSLGGLAGVVQYF
V gene: TRBV12-3/TRBV12-4
clone size: NA
CDR3 length: 15
J gene: TRBJ2-4